The T cell receptor (beta chain) described here comes from a study of CD8 T cells in ankylosing spondylitis. General study points: Reactive arthritis synovial fluid and blood previously showed some of these motif variants. Clones linked to disease, bearing a CD8+ phenotype, were relatively rare in peripheral blood.

In regard to this clonotype: Its cognate antigen is unknown.

Using its own MiXCR run on the 5' RACE reads, TCRdb lists one record per CDR3 protein. The sample carries tens of thousands of distinct CDR3 sequences, 27% recorded once. Per the germline V gene, CDR1 is SGDLS and CDR2 is YYNGEE. The CDR3 extends over 19 amino acids. Trimming cost V 2 bases and J 3 bases, with 23 bases left between them. This clonotype was sampled from a male donor with ankylosing spondylitis or in good health (not recorded which). The sequencing sample was made of blood, either unsorted or a sorted T cell fraction (not recorded which). The chain is built from TRBV9 and TRBJ2-2; D is undetermined. The CDR3 nucleotides are TGTGCCAGCAGCGTTCCCCCCAACAGTGGGGTTTTGGACACCGGGGAGCTGTTTTTT. This sequence encodes CASSVPPNSGVLDTGELFF.